The clone carrying this T cell receptor beta chain was recorded a few times. What it binds is not known. These data come from a study of cytotoxic CD8 clonotypes in ibrutinib-treated CLL. Study in general: Among responders, some 25 were partial and 2 complete; after median roughly 66 months, around 15 stayed remitted and some 12 progressed. Mean per-sample yields comprised around 230,000 productive templates and 85,000 to 95,000 productive rearrangements. Overall study results and limits: A rise in clonality was seen at ibrutinib response, and a fall back toward baseline was seen at progression.

V lost 2 bases to trimming and J lost 10 bases; unmatched junction nucleotides: 7. From germline, CDR1 is MNHEY and CDR2 SVGAGI. CDR3 length: 15 amino acids. Sequencing was designed to attain a depth spanning 1 in 200,000 to 1 in 1 million T cells. The assay was immunoSEQ multiplex PCR, and TCRdb's table has in-frame clones only and misses some. The sample lists some 200,000 clones, just over 70% occurring once. The source is a human donor with chronic lymphocytic leukemia. The chain joins TRBV6-5 to TRBJ1-6; 8 bases line up with TRBD1. Sample: PBMCs, taken after 12 months of ibrutinib treatment. The CDR3 DNA reads TGTGCCAGCAGTTACACCAGACAGGGGCGCTCACCCCTCCACTTT. Translation: CASSYTRQGRSPLHF.